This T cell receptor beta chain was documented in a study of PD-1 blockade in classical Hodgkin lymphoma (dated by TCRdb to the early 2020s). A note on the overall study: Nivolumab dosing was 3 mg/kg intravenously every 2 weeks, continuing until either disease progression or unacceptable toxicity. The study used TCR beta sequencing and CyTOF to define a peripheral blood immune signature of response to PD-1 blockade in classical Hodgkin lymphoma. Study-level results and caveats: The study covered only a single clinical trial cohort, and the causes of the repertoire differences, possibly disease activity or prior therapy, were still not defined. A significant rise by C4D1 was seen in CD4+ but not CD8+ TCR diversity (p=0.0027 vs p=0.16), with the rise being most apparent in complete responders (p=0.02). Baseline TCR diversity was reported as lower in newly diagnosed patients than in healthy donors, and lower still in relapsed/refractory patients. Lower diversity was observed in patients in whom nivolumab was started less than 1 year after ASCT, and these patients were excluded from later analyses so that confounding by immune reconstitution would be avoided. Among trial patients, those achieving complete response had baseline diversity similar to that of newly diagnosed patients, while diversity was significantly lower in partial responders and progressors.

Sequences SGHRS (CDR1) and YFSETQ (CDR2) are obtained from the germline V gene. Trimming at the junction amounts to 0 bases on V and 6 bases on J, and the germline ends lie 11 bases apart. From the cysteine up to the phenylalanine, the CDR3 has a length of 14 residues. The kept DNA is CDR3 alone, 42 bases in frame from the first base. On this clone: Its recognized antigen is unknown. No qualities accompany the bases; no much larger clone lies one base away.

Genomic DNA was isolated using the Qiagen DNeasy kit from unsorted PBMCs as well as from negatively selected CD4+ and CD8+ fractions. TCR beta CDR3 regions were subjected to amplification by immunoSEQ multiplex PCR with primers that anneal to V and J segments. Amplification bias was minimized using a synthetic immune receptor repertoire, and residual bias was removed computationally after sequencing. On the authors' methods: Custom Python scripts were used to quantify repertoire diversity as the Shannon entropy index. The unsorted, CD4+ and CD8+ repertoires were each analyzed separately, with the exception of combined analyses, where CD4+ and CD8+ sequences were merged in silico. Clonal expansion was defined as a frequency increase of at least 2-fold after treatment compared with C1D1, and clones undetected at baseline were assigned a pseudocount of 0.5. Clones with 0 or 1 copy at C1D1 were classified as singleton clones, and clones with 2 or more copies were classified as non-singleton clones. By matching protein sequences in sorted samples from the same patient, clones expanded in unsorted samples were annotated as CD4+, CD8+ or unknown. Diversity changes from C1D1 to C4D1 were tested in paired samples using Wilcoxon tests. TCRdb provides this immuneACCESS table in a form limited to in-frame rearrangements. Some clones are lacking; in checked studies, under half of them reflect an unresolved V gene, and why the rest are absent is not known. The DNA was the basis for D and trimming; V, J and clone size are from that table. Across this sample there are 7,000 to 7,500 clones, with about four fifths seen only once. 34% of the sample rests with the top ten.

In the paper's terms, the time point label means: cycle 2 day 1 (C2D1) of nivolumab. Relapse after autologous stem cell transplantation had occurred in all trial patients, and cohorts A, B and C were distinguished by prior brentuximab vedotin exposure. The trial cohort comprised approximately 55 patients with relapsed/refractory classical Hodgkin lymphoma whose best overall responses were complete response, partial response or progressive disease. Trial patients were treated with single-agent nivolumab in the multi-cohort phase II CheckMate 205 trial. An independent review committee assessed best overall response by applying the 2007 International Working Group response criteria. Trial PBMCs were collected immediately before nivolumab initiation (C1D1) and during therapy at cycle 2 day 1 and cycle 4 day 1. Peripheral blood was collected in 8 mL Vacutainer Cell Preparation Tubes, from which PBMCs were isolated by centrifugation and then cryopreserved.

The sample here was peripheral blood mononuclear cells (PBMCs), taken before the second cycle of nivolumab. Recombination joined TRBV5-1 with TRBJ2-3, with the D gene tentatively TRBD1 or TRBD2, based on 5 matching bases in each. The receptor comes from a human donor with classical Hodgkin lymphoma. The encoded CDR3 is CASSLASWGDTQYF. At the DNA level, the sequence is TGCGCCAGCAGCTTGGCATCATGGGGGGATACGCAGTATTTT.